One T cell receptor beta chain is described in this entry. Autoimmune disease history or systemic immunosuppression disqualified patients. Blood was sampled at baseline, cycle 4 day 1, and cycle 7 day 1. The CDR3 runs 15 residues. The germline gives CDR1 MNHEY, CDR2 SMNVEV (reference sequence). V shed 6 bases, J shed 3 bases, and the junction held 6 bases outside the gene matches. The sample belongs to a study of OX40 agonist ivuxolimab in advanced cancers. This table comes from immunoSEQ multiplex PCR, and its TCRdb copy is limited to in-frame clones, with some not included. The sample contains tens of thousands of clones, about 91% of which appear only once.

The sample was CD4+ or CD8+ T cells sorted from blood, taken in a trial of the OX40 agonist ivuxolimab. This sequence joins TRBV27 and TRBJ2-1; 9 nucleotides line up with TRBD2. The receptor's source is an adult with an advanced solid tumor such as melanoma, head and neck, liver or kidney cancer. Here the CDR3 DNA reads TGTGCCAGCAGCCTGTTAGCGGGAGACTACAATGAGCAGTTCTTC. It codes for CASSLLAGDYNEQFF.